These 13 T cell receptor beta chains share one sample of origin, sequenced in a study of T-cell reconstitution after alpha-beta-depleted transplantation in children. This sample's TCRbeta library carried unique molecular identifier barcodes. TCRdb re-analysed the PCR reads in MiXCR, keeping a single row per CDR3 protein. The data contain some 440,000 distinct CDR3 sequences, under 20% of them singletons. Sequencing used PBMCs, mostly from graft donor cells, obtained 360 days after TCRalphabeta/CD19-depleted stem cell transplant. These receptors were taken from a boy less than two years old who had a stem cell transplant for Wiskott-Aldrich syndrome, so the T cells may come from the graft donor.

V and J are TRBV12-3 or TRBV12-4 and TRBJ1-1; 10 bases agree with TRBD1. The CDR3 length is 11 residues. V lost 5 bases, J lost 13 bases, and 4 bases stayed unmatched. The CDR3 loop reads CASSLGQGDFF. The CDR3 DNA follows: TGTGCCAGCAGTCTAGGACAGGGGGATTTCTTT.

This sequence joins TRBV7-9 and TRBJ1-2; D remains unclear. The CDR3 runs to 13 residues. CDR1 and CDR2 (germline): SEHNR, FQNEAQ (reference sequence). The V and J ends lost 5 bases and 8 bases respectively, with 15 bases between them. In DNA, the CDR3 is TGTGCCAGCAGCACTGCGGCAGGCGGCGGCTACACCTTC. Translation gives CASSTAAGGGYTF.

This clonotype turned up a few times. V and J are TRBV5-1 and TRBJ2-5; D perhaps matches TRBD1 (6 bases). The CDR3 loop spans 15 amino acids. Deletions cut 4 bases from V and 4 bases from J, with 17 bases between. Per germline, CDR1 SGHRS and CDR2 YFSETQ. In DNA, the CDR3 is TGCGCCAGCAGCAGGGTTCCCGGACAGAGAGAGACCCAGTACTTC. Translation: CASSRVPGQRETQYF.

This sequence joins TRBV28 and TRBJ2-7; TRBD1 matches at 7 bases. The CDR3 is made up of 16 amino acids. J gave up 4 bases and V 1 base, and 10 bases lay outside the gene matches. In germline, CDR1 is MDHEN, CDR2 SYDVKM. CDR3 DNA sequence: TGTGCCAGCAGTTTATCCGGCGTAGGGGGCAGATACGAGCAGTACTTC. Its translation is CASSLSGVGGRYEQYF.

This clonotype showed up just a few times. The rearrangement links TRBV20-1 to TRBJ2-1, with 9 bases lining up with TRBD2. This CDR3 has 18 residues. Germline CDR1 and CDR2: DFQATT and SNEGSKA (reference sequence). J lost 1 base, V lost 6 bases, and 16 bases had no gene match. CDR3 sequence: CSANSGRGVGVSYNEQFF. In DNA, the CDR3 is TGCAGTGCCAATAGCGGGAGAGGGGTAGGGGTTTCCTACAATGAGCAGTTCTTC.

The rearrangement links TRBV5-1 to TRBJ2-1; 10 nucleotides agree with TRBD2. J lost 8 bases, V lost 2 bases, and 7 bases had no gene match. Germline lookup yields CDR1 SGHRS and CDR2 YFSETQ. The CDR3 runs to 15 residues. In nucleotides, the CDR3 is TGCGCCAGCAGCTTCCCTCGGCTAGCGGGAGATGAGCAGTTCTTC. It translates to CASSFPRLAGDEQFF.

This CDR3 reads CASSLWDSSTGELFF. The CDR3 DNA reads TGTGCCAGCTCACTCTGGGACAGCTCCACCGGGGAGCTGTTTTTT. The chain uses TRBV18 and TRBJ2-2, with TRBD1 matching over 7 bases. The V segment lost 4 bases and the J segment 4 bases; nucleotides outside the gene matches: 6. This CDR3 comprises 15 residues. The V gene's germline CDR1 is KGHSH and CDR2 LQKENI.

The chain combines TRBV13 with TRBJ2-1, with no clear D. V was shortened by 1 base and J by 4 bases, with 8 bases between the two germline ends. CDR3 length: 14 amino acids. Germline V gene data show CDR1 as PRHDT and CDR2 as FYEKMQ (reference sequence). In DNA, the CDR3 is TGTGCCAGCAGCTTAGTGCCCACATACAATGAGCAGTTCTTC. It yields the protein CASSLVPTYNEQFF.

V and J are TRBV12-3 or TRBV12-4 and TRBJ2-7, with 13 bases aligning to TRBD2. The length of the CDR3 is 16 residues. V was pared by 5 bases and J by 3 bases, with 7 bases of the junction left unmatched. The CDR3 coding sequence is TGTGCCAGCAGTCCCTGGGGACTAGCGGGATTCTACGAGCAGTACTTC. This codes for CASSPWGLAGFYEQYF.

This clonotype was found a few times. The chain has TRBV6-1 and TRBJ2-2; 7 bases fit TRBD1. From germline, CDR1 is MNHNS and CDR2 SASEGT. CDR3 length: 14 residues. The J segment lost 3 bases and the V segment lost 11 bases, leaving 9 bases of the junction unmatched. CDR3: CAAKGARDTGELFF. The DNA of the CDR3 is TGTGCCGCTAAGGGGGCGCGGGACACCGGGGAGCTGTTTTTT.

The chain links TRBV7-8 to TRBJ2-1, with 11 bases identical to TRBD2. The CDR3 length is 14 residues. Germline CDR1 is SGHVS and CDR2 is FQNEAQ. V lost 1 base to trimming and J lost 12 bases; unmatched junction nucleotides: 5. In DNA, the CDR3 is TGTGCCAGCAGCTTAGGTCTAGCGGGAGGTAGGCAGTTCTTC. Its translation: CASSLGLAGGRQFF.

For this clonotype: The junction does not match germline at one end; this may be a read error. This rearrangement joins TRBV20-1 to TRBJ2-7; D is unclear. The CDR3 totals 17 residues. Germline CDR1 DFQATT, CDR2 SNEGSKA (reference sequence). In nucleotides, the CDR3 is TGCTGTGCTAGACCCTCCAGCTGGGCCGGGCAAACCCACGAGCAGTACTTC. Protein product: CCARPSSWAGQTHEQYF.

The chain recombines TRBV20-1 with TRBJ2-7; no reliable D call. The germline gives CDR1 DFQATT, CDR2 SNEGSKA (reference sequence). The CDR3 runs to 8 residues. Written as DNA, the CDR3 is TGCAGAGACTACGAGCAGTACTTC. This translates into CRDYEQYF.